This T cell receptor beta chain was documented in a study of monozygotic twins with cystic fibrosis. Turning to the study itself: Library input was 3 to 3.5 micrograms of fragmented DNA, with approximately 16 PCR cycles.

General study findings and limits: In 13 of 16 pairs, V gene usage was closest to the co-twin's. Median Simpson clonality of 0.0095 suggested naive T cells predominated.

About this clone itself: Its antigen is undetermined.

Assay: immunoSEQ multiplex PCR; the TCRdb copy retains only in-frame clones and omits some. The sample has 13,000 to 15,000 clones, 70% to 90% seen once. This CDR3 contains 12 residues. Germline V gene lookup returns CDR1 SNHLY and CDR2 FYNNEI. Trimming stripped 5 bases from V and 2 bases from J, with 6 bases between. The sequence derives from a boy between 5 and 17 years old with cystic fibrosis. The rearrangement links TRBV2 to TRBJ1-1; D unclear. The sample was blood. The CDR3 DNA follows: TGTGCCAGCAGTTCCCAAAACACTGAAGCTTTCTTT. The encoded protein is CASSSQNTEAFF.